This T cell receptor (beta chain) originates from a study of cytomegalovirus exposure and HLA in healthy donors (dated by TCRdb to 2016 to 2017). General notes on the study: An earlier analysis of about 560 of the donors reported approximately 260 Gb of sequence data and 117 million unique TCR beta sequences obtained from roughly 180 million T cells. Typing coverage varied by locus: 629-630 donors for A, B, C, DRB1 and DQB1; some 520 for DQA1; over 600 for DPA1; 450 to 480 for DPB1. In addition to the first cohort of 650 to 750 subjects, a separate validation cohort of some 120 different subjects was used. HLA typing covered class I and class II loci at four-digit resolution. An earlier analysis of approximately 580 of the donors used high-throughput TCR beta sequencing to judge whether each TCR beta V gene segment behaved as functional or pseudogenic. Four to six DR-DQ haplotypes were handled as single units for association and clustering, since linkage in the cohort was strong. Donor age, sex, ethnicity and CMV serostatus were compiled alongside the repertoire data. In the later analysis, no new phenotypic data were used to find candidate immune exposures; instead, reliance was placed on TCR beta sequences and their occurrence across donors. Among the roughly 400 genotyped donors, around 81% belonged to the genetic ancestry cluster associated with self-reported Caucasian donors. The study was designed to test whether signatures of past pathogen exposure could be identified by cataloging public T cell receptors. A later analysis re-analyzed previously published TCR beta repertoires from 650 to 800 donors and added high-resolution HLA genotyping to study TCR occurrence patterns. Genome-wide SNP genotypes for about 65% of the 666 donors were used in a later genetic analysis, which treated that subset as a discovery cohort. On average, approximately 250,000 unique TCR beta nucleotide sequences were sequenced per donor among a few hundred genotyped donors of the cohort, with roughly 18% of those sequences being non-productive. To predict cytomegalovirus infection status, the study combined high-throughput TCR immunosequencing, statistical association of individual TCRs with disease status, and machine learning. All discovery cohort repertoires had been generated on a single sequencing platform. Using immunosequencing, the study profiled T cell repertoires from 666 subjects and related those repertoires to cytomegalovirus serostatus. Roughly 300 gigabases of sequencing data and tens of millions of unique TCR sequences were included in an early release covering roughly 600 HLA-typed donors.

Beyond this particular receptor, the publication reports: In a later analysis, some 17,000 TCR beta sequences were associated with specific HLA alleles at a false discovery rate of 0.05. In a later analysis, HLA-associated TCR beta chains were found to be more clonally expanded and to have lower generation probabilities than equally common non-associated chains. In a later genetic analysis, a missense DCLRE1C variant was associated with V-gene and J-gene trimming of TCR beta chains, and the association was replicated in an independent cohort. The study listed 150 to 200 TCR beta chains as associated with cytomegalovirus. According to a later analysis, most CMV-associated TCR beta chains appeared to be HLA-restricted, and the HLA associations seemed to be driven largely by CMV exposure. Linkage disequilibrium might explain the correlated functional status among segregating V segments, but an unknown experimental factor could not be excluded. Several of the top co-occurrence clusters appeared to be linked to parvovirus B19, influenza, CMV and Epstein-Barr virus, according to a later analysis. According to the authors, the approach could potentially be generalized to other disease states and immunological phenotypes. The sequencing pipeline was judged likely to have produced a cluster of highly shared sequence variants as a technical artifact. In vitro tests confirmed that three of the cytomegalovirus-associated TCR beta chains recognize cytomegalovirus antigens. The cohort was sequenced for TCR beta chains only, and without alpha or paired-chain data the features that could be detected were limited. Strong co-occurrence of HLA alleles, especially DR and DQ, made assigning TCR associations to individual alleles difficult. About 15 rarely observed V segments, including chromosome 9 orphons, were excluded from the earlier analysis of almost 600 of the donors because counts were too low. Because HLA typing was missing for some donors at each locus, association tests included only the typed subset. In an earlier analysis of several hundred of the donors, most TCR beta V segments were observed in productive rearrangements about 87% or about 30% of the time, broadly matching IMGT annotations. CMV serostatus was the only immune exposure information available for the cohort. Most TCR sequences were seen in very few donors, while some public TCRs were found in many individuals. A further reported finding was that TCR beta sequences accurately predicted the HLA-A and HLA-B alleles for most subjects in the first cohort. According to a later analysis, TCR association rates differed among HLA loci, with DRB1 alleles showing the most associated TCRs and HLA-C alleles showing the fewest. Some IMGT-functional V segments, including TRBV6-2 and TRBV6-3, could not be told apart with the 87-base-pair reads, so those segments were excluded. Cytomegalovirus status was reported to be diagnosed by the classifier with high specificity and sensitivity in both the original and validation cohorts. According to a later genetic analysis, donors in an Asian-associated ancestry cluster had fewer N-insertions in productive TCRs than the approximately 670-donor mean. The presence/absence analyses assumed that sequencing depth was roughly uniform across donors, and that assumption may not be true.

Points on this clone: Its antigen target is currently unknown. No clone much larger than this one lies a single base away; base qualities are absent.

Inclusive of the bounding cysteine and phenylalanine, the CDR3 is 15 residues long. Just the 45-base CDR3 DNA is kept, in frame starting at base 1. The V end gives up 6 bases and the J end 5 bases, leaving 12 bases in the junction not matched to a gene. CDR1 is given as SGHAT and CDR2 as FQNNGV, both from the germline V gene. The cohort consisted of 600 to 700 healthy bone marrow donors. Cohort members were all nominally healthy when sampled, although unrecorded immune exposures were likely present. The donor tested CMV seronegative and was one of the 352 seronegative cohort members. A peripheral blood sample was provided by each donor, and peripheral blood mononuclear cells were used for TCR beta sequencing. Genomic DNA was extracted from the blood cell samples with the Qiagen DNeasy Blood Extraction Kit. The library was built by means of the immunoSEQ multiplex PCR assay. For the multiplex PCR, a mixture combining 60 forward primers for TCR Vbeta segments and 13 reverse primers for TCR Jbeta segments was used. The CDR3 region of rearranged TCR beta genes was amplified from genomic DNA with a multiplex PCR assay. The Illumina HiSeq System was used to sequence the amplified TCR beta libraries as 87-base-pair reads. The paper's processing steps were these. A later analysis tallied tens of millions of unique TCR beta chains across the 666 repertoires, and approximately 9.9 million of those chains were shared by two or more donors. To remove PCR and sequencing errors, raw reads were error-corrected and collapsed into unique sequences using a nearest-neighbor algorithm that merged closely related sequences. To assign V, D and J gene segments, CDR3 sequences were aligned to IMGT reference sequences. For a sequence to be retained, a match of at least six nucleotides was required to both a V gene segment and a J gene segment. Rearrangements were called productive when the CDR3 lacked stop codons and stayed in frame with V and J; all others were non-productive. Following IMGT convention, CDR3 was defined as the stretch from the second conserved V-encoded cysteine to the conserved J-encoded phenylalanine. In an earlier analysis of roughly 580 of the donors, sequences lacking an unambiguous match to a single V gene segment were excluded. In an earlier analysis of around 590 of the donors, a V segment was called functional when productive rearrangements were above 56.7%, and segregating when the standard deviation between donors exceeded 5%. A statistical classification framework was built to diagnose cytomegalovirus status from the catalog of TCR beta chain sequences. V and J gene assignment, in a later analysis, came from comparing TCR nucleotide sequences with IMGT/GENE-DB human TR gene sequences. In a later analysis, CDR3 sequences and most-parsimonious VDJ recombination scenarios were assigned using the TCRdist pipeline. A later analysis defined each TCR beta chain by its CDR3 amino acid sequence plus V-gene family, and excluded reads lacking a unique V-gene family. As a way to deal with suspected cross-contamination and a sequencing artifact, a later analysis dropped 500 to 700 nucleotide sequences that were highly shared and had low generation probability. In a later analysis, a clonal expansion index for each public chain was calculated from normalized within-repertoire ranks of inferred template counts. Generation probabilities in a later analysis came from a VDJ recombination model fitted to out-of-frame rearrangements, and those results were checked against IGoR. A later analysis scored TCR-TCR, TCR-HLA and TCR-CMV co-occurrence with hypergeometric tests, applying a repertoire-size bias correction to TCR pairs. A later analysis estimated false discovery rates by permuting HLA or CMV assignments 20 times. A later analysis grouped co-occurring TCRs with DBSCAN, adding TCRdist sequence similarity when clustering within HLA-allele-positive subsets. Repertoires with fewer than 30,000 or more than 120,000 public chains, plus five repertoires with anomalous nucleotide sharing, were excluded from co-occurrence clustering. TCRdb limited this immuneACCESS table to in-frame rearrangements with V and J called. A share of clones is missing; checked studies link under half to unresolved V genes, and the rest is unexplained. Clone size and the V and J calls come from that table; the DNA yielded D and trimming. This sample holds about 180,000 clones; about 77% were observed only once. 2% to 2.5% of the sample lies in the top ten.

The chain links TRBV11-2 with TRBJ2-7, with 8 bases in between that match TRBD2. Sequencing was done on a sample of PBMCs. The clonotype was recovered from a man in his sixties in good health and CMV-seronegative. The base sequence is TGTGCCAGCAGTCTCTCCGGCGGGGGGACCCACGAGCAGTACTTC. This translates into CASSLSGGGTHEQYF.